The 10 T cell receptor beta chains below were found in one sample sequenced in a study of CD8+CD57+ T cells in acquired aplastic anemia. Profiling of TCR beta VDJ combinations and CDR3 sequences used genomic DNA as template. TCRdb fed the reads into MiXCR, producing one record per CDR3 protein. In the table there are tens of thousands of distinct CDR3 sequences, 40% to 50% of which are singletons. The sequenced material came from sorted CD4+, CD8+, or CD8+CD57+ T cells (not recorded which) from PBMCs. Source of these receptors: a human donor in good health, serving as a control.

Turning to this clonotype: One junction end disagrees with the germline gene, perhaps due to a read error. CDR3 nucleotide sequence: TGTGCCAGCAGTTTACCCGGGGAGCTGCTTTTT. It codes for CASSLPGELLF. V usage is TRBV27 and J usage is TRBJ2-2; weak D call: TRBD2 (5 bases). This CDR3 spans 11 amino acids. CDR1 and CDR2 (germline): MNHEY, SMNVEV (reference sequence).

This clonotype was found a few times. This rearrangement joins TRBV2 to TRBJ1-6, with D uncertain. Looked up from germline, CDR1 is SNHLY and CDR2 is FYNNEI. Trimming left V 1 base short and J 9 bases short, with 10 bases between. This CDR3 region has 14 residues. In DNA form, the CDR3 reads TGTGCCAGCAGTGAAGGGTCCTTAGGTTCACCCCTCCACTTT. Amino acids: CASSEGSLGSPLHF.

The chain couples TRBV20-1 to TRBJ1-6, with 8 bases matching TRBD1. V shed 5 bases and J 5 bases; nucleotides not matched to a gene: 5. Germline-derived CDR1 and CDR2 are DFQATT and SNEGSKA (reference sequence). The CDR3 loop spans 14 amino acids. CDR3 loop: CSASWDRNNSPLHF. The CDR3 DNA follows: TGCAGTGCTTCCTGGGACAGGAATAATTCACCCCTCCACTTT.

This clonotype was counted ten times or more. The chain has TRBV10-1 and TRBJ1-5; D perhaps matches TRBD1 (5 bases). V lost 3 bases to trimming and J lost 1 base, with 7 bases between them. This CDR3 is built from 14 residues. Germline V CDR1 and CDR2: WNHNN, SYGVQD (reference sequence). The CDR3 region is CASSDQGSNQPQHF. CDR3 bases: TGCGCCAGCAGTGACCAGGGCAGCAATCAGCCCCAGCATTTT.

This clonotype came up a few times. A much larger clone differs by one base, so this may be a read error. This sequence joins TRBV2 and TRBJ1-5, with a weak D call TRBD1 (5 bases). The CDR3 spans 17 residues. Germline V CDR1 and CDR2: SNHLY, FYNNEI. With 7 bases removed from V and 2 bases from J, the gap between germline ends came to 21 bases. CDR3 region: CASTKPGRVAGNQPQHF. Written as DNA, the CDR3 is TGTGCCAGCACAAAACCAGGGAGAGTAGCGGGCAATCAGCCCCAGCATTTT.

This clonotype was found a few times. The V gene is TRBV11-2, the J gene TRBJ2-1; maybe TRBD2 (5 bases). With 0 bases removed from V and 5 bases from J, the gap between germline ends came to 14 bases. Looked up from germline, CDR1 is SGHAT and CDR2 is FQNNGV. This CDR3 has 16 amino acids. CDR3 sequence: CASSLDWVGLNNEQFF. The CDR3 DNA is TGTGCCAGCAGCTTAGATTGGGTCGGACTCAACAATGAGCAGTTCTTC.

The V call is TRBV11-1, the J call TRBJ1-5, with D possibly TRBD1 on 5 matching bases. Germline V gene data show CDR1 as SGHAT and CDR2 as FQDESV (reference sequence). The V and J ends lost 6 bases and 3 bases respectively, with 18 bases between them. The CDR3 has 16 residues. The CDR3 bases are TGTGCCAGCAGACCAATGGCCGGGGCAGTCAATCAGCCCCAGCATTTT. Translation: CASRPMAGAVNQPQHF.

This clonotype has ten or more counts. This sequence joins TRBV9 and TRBJ2-1; D is perhaps TRBD1 (6 bases). V was cut by 3 bases and J by 0 bases, with 13 bases left in between. The length of the CDR3 is 16 residues. Germline V gene data show CDR1 as SGDLS and CDR2 as YYNGEE. Here the CDR3 reads CASSGGQISSYNEQFF. CDR3 coding DNA: TGTGCCAGCAGCGGAGGACAGATAAGCTCCTACAATGAGCAGTTCTTC.

The rearrangement uses TRBV24-1 and TRBJ1-1; D unresolved. This CDR3 is 13 amino acids long. CDR1 and CDR2 from the germline V gene are KGHDR and SFDVKD. Trimming shortened V by 3 bases and J by 4 bases, and 8 bases separated the two germline ends. The CDR3 nucleotides read TGTGCCACCAGTGATGGGCCTGCCACTGAAGCTTTCTTT. This sequence encodes CATSDGPATEAFF.

V is TRBV25-1 and J is TRBJ2-3; 10 bases are a match to TRBD2. Germline V gene lookup returns CDR1 MGHDK and CDR2 SYGVNS. CDR3 length: 16 amino acids. Trimming removed 4 bases from V and 5 bases from J; junction bases left unmatched: 9. DNA of the CDR3: TGTGCCAGCAGTGCCCTAGCGGGAGAGGTCCTAGATACGCAGTATTTT. Residues: CASSALAGEVLDTQYF.